This entry describes one T cell receptor (beta chain). It has no known antigen specificity. The sample holds no much larger clone one base away, and base qualities are not on file. This record comes from a study of CD8 T cells in ankylosing spondylitis (dated by TCRdb to 2016 to 2017). About the full investigation: T cell receptor beta repertoires were profiled in healthy donors and ankylosing spondylitis patients so that disease-linked TCR variants could be found. In total, the full study cohort was made up of over a hundred healthy donors and 25 to 30 ankylosing spondylitis patients. Samples of peripheral blood were taken, and for ankylosing spondylitis patients, synovial fluid was collected as well. General study outcomes and caveats: A TCR beta motif made up of roughly eight highly homologous amino acid variants appeared to be characteristic of blood from ankylosing spondylitis patients. According to the report, matched synovial fluid samples from ankylosing spondylitis patients were significantly enriched for the disease-linked clones. Some motif variants were previously reported in synovial fluid and blood of reactive arthritis patients, suggesting common disease-initiation mechanisms. In peripheral blood, the disease-linked clones were found at relatively low frequencies and had a CD8+ phenotype.

Data came from an Illumina HiSeq 2500. Quantitative 5'-RACE with molecular barcodes was used to prepare TCR beta libraries. From the authors' description of their analysis: Disease-linked TCR variants were identified with a new computational method built on a probabilistic model of VDJ rearrangement. Clones were called with MiXCR by TCRdb after fastp trimmed the public reads at Q25, and only in-frame beta chains were retained. Every distinct CDR3 protein forms one entry, paired with its most common genes and DNA. The V and J calls and clone size are TCRdb's, not the authors'. For this sample the table gives 250,000 to 300,000 distinct CDR3 sequences, of which around 19% were detected only once. The ten largest clones represent 7.8% of the sample. Looking up the germline V gene yields CDR1 MNHNS and CDR2 SASEGT. The CDR3 sequence holds 15 residues, the cysteine and phenylalanine included. Here the CDR3 DNA is all that survives: 45 bases in frame from base 1. Between the V and J ends, shortened by 0 bases and 2 bases respectively, the junction contains 9 bases.

Sequencing input: blood, either unsorted or a sorted T cell fraction (not recorded which). This chain joins TRBV6-1 to TRBJ2-3, with no confident D gene call. The clonotype comes from a male donor with ankylosing spondylitis or in good health (not recorded which). CDR3 sequence: CASSEAGIYTDTQYF. The nucleotide sequence is given as TGTGCCAGCAGTGAAGCGGGCATCTACACAGATACGCAGTATTTT.